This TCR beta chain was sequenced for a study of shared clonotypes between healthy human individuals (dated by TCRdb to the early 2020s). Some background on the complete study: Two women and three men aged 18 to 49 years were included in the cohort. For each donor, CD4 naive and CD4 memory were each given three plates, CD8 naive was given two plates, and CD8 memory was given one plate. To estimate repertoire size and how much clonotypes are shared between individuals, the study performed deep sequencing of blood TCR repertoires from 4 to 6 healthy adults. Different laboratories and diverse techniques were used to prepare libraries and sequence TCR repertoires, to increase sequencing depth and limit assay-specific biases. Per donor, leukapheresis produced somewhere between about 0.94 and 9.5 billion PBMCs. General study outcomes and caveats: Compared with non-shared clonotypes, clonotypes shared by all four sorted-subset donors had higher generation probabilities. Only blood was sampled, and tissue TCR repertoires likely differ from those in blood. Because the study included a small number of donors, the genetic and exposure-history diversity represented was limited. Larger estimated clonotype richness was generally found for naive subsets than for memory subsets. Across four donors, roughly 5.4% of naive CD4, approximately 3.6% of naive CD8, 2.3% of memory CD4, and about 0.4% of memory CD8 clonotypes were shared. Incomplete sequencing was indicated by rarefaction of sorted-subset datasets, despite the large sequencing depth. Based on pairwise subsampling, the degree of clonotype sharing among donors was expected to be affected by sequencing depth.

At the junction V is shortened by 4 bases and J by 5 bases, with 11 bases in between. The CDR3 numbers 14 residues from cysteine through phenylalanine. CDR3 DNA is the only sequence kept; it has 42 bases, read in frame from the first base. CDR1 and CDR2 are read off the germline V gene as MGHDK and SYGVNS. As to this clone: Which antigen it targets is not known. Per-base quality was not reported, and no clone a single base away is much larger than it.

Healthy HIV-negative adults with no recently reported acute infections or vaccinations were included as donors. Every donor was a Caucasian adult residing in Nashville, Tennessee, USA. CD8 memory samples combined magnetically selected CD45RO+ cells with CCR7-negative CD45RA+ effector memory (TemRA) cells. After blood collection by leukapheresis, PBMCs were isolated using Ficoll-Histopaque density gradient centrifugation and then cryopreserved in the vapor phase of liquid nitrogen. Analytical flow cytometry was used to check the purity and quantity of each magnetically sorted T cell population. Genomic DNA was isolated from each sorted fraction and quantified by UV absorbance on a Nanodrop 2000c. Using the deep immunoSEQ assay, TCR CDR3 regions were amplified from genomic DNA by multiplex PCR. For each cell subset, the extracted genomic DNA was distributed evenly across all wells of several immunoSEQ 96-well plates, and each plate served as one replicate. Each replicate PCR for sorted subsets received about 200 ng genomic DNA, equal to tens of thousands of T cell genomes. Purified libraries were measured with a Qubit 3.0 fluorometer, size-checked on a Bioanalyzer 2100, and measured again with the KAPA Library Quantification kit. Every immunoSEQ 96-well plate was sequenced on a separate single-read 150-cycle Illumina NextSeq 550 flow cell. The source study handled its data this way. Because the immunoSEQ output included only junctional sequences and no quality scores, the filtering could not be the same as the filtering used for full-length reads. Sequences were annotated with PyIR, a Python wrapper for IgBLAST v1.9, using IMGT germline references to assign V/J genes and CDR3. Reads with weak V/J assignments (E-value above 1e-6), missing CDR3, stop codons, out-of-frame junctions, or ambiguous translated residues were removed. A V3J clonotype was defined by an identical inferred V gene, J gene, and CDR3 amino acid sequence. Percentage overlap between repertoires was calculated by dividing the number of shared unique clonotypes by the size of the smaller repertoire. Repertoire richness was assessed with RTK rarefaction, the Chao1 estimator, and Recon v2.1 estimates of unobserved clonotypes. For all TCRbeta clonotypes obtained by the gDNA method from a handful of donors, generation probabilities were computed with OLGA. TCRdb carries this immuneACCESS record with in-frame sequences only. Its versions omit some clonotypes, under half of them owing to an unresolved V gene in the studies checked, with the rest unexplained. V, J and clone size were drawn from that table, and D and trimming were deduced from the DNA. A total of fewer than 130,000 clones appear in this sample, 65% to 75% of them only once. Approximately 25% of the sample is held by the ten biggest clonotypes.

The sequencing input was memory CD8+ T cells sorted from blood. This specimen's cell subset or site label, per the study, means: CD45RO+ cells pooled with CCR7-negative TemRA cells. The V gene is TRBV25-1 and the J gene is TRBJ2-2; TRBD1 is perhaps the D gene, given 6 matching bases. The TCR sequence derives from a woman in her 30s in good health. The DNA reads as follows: TGTGCCAGCAGTGCAGGGGCTGGGACCGGGGAGCTGTTTTTT. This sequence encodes CASSAGAGTGELFF.